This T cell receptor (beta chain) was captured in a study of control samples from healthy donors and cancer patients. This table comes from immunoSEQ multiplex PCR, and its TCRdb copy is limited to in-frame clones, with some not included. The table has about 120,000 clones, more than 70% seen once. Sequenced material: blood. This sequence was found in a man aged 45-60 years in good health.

The chain's CDR3 is CASSLVLAGVQETQYF. CDR3 in DNA: TGTGCCAGCAGCTTGGTCCTAGCGGGGGTCCAAGAGACCCAGTACTTC. The gene calls are TRBV5-6 and TRBJ2-5; TRBD2 matches at 10 bases. The trim removed 0 bases at V and 1 base at J, leaving 3 bases unmatched. The CDR3 contains 16 residues. Germline lookup yields CDR1 SGHDT and CDR2 YYEEEE.